Listed below are T cell receptor beta chains from one sample, sequenced in a study of OX40 agonist ivuxolimab in advanced cancers. Using immunoSEQ multiplex PCR, the repertoire was profiled, and TCRdb retains in-frame clones only, with some absent. The sample has about 110,000 clones, roughly 90% seen once. The specimen was CD4+ or CD8+ T cells sorted from blood, collected in a trial of the OX40 agonist ivuxolimab. Every receptor here comes from an adult with an advanced solid tumor such as melanoma, head and neck, liver or kidney cancer. The CDR3 runs from the conserved cysteine through the conserved F or W. Each record gives: V gene, D gene, clone size, J gene, CDR3 protein, CDR3 DNA. D genes are given only for firm matches. Not all rows give a size; the values are once, few, many and, for expanded clones, a class.

TRBV7-3	TRBD1	-	TRBJ2-3	CASSLDAGTGRTDTQYF	TGTGCCAGCAGCTTAGATGCCGGGACAGGGCGTACAGATACGCAGTATTTT
TRBV7-8	TRBD2	-	TRBJ2-5	CASSLGGTSAETQYF	TGTGCCAGCAGCCTCGGCGGGACTAGTGCCGAGACCCAGTACTTC
TRBV6-1	TRBD2	-	TRBJ2-5	CASSAANSGGVTQYF	TGTGCCAGCAGTGCCGCGAACTCCGGGGGGGTCACCCAGTACTTC
TRBV6-4	-	-	TRBJ2-7	CASNGRSYEQYF	TGTGCCAGCAATGGCAGGTCCTACGAGCAGTACTTC
TRBV5-6	-	-	TRBJ2-1	CASSYRHLSSYNEQFF	TGTGCCAGCAGCTACAGACACTTAAGCTCCTACAATGAGCAGTTCTTC
TRBV29-1	-	few	TRBJ1-2	CSVESFYGYTF	TGCAGCGTAGAGTCCTTCTATGGCTACACCTTC
TRBV6-1	-	once	TRBJ1-5	CASRSYSNQPQHF	TGTGCCAGCAGGAGTTATAGCAATCAGCCCCAGCATTTT
TRBV5-1	-	-	TRBJ2-5	CASSLGMGKGETQYF	TGCGCCAGCAGCTTAGGTATGGGGAAGGGAGAGACCCAGTACTTC
TRBV27	TRBD1	-	TRBJ1-1	CASSYRTGPLTEAFF	TGTGCCAGCAGTTACCGGACAGGTCCGTTGACTGAAGCTTTCTTT
TRBV5-6	-	-	TRBJ1-2	CASSMERTTNYGYTF	TGTGCCAGCAGCATGGAGAGGACCACTAACTATGGCTACACCTTC
TRBV5-1	-	-	TRBJ2-3	CASSLGRIPAGDTQYF	TGCGCCAGCAGCTTGGGACGCATCCCAGCAGGAGATACGCAGTATTTT
TRBV4-1	TRBD2	-	TRBJ2-7	CASSPGGGTSGPSFGEQYF	TGCGCCAGCAGCCCAGGAGGGGGGACTAGCGGCCCCTCTTTCGGCGAGCAGTACTTC
TRBV10-1	TRBD1	-	TRBJ2-5	CASSESGQGQETQYF	TGCGCCAGCAGTGAGTCGGGACAGGGGCAAGAGACCCAGTACTTC
TRBV2	-	-	TRBJ1-4	CASSGGWVEKLFF	TGTGCCAGCAGTGGGGGGTGGGTTGAAAAACTGTTTTTT
TRBV6-9	-	once	TRBJ2-7	CASRRGSPRYEQYF	TGTGCCAGCAGAAGAGGCTCGCCGAGATACGAGCAGTACTTC
TRBV11-2	-	-	TRBJ2-1	CASSLGGGNEQFF	TGTGCCAGCAGCTTAGGAGGTGGTAATGAGCAGTTCTTC